The present T cell receptor beta chain was sequenced within a study of blood T cells in healthy people across ages. Points on this clonotype: The antigen is not known.

A J-beta primer mix and a sample-barcoded 5' primer were used in a second PCR of about 7 to 12 cycles. Each CDR3 protein gets one entry after TCRdb re-called the 5' RACE reads with MiXCR. This sample has approximately 760,000 distinct CDR3 sequences, with roughly 25% found just once. The germline V gene encodes CDR1 SGHRS and CDR2 YFSETQ. V lost 3 bases to trimming and J lost 5 bases, with 11 bases between them. The length of the CDR3 is 14 residues. Regarding the study as a whole: It was found that TCR beta diversity correlated strongly with the percentage of naive T cells.

The sample was also reused in another study, on T cells of mothers and their children. Per that paper: Clones that were microchimeric and persistent were not detected among T cells.

The TCR originated in a boy younger than 18 in good health. Material: blood. The V call is TRBV5-1, the J call TRBJ2-2, with D possibly TRBD1 on 6 matching bases. CDR3 DNA sequence: TGCGCCAGCAGCTCGGCTACAGGGACCGGGGAGCTGTTTTTT. Translation gives CASSSATGTGELFF.